This T cell receptor (beta chain) was observed in a study of cytomegalovirus exposure and HLA in healthy donors. The table lists this clone with a few counts. No antigen is known for it. Overall study results and limits: Several of the most significant clusters appeared, in a later analysis, to be linked to common viral pathogens. Both high specificity and high sensitivity reportedly marked the classifier's diagnosis of cytomegalovirus status. Using a false discovery rate of 0.05, a later analysis showed that 16,951 TCR beta sequences were associated with HLA alleles.

Researchers ran the PCR with 60 Vbeta and 13 Jbeta primers. Assay used: immunoSEQ multiplex PCR; TCRdb lists only in-frame clones, some missing. This table holds under 200,000 clones, approximately 82% found once. Material: PBMCs. The TCR comes from a male donor in good health and CMV-seronegative.

The CDR3, as DNA: TGTGCCAGTAGTGTGACAGGGGCTAGCACAGATACGCAGTATTTT. This sequence encodes CASSVTGASTDTQYF. The chain joins TRBV19 to TRBJ2-3; 8 bases are a match to TRBD1. V lost 5 bases and J lost 0; bases outside the gene matches: 4. This CDR3 comprises 15 residues. CDR1 and CDR2 from the germline V gene are LNHDA and SQIVND (reference sequence).